This T cell receptor beta chain was observed in a study of blood T cells in healthy people across ages. General study findings and limits: Unsorted PBMCs blocked a conclusive comparison of naive and antigen-experienced cells. In long-lived donors, naive CD4+ cell counts and diversity exceeded those of aged donors.

V lost 2 bases, J lost 7 bases, and 9 bases lay in between. Germline V gene lookup returns CDR1 SGHTA and CDR2 FQGTGA. This CDR3 spans 13 amino acids. As for this clonotype: The target antigen is unknown.

Primed by a sample-barcoded 5' primer and a J-beta primer mix, a second PCR proceeded for about 6 to 11 cycles. One entry per CDR3 protein, called by TCRdb with MiXCR from the 5' RACE reads. The data show under 2,000,000 distinct CDR3 sequences, around half seen once. V and J are TRBV7-3 and TRBJ1-5; D gene unclear. The TCR sequence derives from a woman aged 40 to 55 in good health. The sample was blood. This CDR3 reads CASSLEREQPQHF. The CDR3 nucleotides read TGTGCCAGCAGCTTAGAGAGGGAGCAGCCCCAGCATTTT.